This T cell receptor beta chain comes out of a study of cytomegalovirus exposure and HLA in healthy donors. Study-wide results and limits: It was about 150 TCR beta chains that were listed as cytomegalovirus-associated. Reportedly, TCR beta sequences accurately predicted HLA-A and HLA-B alleles in most subjects. For most TCR sequences rarity was the rule, although some public TCRs occurred in many donors. Sequencing artifact likely explains a cluster of highly shared sequence variants.

The CDR3 length is 15 residues. Between the trimmed V and J ends, which lost 7 bases and 2 bases, there was a span of 16 bases. Germline lookup yields CDR1 SGHVS and CDR2 FQNEAQ. As for this clone: Its antigen is unidentified.

Primers for the PCR totalled 60 Vbeta and 13 Jbeta. Clones were sequenced by immunoSEQ multiplex PCR, and TCRdb holds only the in-frame ones, with some missing. Of roughly 140,000 clones listed, roughly four fifths are singletons. The clonotype comes from a male donor in good health and CMV-seronegative. V usage is TRBV7-8 and J usage is TRBJ2-3; D may be TRBD2 (6 bases). Sequencing used PBMCs. CDR3 DNA: TGTGCCAGCATACGGATGGAGGGGACCACAGATACGCAGTATTTT. The encoded protein is CASIRMEGTTDTQYF.